The TCR beta chain described here comes from a study of T cell responses to AZD1222 COVID-19 vaccine. Generated by immunoSEQ multiplex PCR, the TCRdb table keeps only in-frame clones and is missing some. This sample has over 130,000 clones, with 91% found just once. Study-level results: Clonal diversity was possibly underestimated; the donors were predominantly white British and more often female.

Trimming removed 3 bases from V and 8 bases from J, with 10 bases in between. This CDR3 has 12 amino acids. Germline CDR1 is MDHEN and CDR2 is SYDVKM. About this clone itself: Its antigen is not known.

The sequence was obtained from an adult who received the MenACWY meningococcal vaccine as a control. Here the sequenced sample was peripheral blood, taken 28 days after the second dose of the MenACWY control vaccine. J is TRBJ1-2 and V is TRBV28; D call uncertain. The CDR3: CASSFSYSGYTF. The CDR3 DNA follows: TGTGCCAGCAGTTTCTCCTACAGCGGCTACACCTTC.